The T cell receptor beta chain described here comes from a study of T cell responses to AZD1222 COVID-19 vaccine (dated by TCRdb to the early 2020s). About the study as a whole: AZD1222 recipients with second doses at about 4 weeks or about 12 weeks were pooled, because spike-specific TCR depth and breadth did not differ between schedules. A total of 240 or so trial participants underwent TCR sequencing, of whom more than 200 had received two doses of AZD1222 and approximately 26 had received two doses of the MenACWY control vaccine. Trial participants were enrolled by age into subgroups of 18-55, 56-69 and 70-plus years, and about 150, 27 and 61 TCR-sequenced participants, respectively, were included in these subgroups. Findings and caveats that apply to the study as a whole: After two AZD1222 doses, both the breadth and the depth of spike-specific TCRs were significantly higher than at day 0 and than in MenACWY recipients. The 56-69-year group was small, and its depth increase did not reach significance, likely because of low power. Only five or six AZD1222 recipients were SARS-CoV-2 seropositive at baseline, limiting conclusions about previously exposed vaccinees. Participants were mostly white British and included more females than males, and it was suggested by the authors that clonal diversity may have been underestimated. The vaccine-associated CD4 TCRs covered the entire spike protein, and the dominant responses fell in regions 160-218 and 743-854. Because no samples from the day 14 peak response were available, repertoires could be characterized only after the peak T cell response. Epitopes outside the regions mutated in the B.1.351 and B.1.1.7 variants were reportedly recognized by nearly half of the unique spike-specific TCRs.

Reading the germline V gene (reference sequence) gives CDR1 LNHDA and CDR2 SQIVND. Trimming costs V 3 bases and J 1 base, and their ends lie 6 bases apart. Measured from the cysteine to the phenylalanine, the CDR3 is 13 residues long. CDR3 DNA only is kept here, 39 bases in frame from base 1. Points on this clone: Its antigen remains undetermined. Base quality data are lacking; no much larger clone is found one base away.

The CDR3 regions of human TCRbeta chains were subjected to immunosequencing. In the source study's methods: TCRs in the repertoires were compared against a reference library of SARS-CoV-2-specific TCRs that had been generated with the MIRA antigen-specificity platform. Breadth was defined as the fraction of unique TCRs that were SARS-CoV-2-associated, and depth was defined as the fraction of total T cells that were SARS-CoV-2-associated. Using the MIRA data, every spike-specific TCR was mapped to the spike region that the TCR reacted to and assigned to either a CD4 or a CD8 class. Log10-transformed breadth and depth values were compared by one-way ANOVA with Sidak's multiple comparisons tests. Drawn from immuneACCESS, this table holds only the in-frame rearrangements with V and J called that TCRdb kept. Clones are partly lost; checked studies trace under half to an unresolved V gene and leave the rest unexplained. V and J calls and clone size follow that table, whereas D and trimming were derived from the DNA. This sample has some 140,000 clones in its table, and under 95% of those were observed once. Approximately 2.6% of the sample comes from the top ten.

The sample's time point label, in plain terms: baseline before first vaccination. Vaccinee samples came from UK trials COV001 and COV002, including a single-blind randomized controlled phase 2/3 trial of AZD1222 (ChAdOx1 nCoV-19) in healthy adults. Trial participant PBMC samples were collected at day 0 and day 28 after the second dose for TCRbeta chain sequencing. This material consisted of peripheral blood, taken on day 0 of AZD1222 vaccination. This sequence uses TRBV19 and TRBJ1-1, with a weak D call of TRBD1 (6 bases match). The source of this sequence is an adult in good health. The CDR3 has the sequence CASSMTGNTEAFF. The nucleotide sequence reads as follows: TGTGCCAGTAGTATGACAGGGAACACTGAAGCTTTCTTT.